This TCR beta chain comes out of a study of control samples from healthy donors and cancer patients. Repertoires were generated with immunoSEQ multiplex PCR, while TCRdb's copy carries only in-frame clones and drops some. Among around 90,000 clones listed, around nine tenths were seen once. This TCR derives from a man between 25 and 39 years old in good health. Material for sequencing was blood.

The CDR3 region is CASSEARQGVQEKLFF. CDR3 coding DNA: TGTGCCAGCAGTGAAGCCCGACAGGGGGTTCAGGAAAAACTGTTTTTT. This chain uses TRBV2 with TRBJ1-4, with TRBD1 identical over 9 bases. Germline V gives CDR1 SNHLY, CDR2 FYNNEI. Trimming removed 0 bases from V and 8 bases from J; junction bases left unmatched: 7. The CDR3 consists of 16 residues.